This T cell receptor beta chain was sequenced during a study of T cells in Graves' hyperthyroidism and ophthalmopathy. Sample collection date corresponds to first hyperthyroidism diagnosis, prior to any ophthalmopathy symptoms. In its sample, this clonotype was seen many times. The antigen remains unidentified. V shed 6 bases and J 3 bases; nucleotides not matched to a gene: 9. The CDR3 spans 15 residues. Per the germline V gene, CDR1 is MDHEN and CDR2 is SYDVKM. The investigators amplified TCR beta CDR3 regions from RNA transcripts. The primer set for the first-round RT-PCR of the TCR CDR3 was HTBI. TCRdb redid the calling of the multiplex PCR reads with MiXCR, one entry per CDR3 protein. Of some 600,000 distinct CDR3 sequences listed, about 15% are singletons. Study-wide results and caveats: The model foresaw ophthalmopathy a median around 6.8 months prior to onset. Ophthalmopathy and stable hyperthyroidism were told apart by a 13 V-J model.

The sample was blood. This receptor was identified in a woman in her 30s with Graves' hyperthyroidism that later progressed to Graves' ophthalmopathy. This rearrangement joins TRBV28 to TRBJ2-5; 8 bases line up with TRBD2. In DNA form, the CDR3 reads TGTGCCAGCAGCTCCGGGACTAGGAGCAAAGAGACCCAGTACTTC. Its translation: CASSSGTRSKETQYF.